This TCR beta chain comes out of a study of control samples from healthy donors and cancer patients. Only in-frame clones appear in the TCRdb table, and some are missing; sequencing was by immunoSEQ multiplex PCR. The data hold around 130,000 clones, with approximately 95% observed a single time. V shed 4 bases, J shed 15 bases, and the junction held 17 bases outside the gene matches. CDR1 is MGHRA and CDR2 is YSYEKL in the germline V gene. CDR3 size: 15 residues. This clonotype was obtained from a man aged 25-45 years in good health. This chain uses TRBV4-1 with TRBJ2-1, with 8 bases aligning to TRBD1. The sequenced material came from blood. In DNA form, the CDR3 reads TGCGCCAGCAGCCGAATCACCGCCGGAGGGGACAGGATGTTCTTC. This translates into CASSRITAGGDRMFF.